Listed below are T cell receptor beta chains from one sample, sequenced in a study of cytomegalovirus exposure and HLA in healthy donors. TCRdb keeps only in-frame clones here, not all; method: immunoSEQ multiplex PCR. The data contain 110,000 or so clones, over 65% of them seen just once; the ten biggest clones take up around 3.9%. The sample taken for sequencing was PBMCs. The receptors derive from a woman aged 40 to 50 in good health and CMV-seropositive. The CDR3 runs from the conserved cysteine through the conserved F or W. Not every row has a clone size; where given, it reads once, few, many or a size class.

j_call v_call clone_size cdr3_aa
TRBJ2-5 TRBV19 NA CASSKTSGGQETQYF
TRBJ2-5 TRBV6-6 NA CASSPPPRTGRETQYF
TRBJ1-1 TRBV14 once CASSQEGGLGTNTEAFF
TRBJ2-1 TRBV2 NA CASSGQIYNEQFF
TRBJ2-2 TRBV5-6 NA CASSLYFGDTNTGELFF
TRBJ2-7 TRBV6-5 NA CASSYSGRDEQYF
TRBJ2-5 TRBV19 NA CASSIGTSGRETQYF
TRBJ1-4 TRBV4-2 NA CASSQDRVGSEKLFF
TRBJ2-2 TRBV19 NA CASRGGTTNTGELFF
TRBJ2-7 TRBV5-1 NA CASSLLASSYEQYF
TRBJ1-5 TRBV19 NA CASTPTRGQPQHF
TRBJ1-4 TRBV7-9 NA CASSLEGGNEKLFF
TRBJ2-3 TRBV19 NA CASKVGGPGTDTQYF
TRBJ2-2 TRBV19 few CASSYRDRDTGELFF
TRBJ1-3 TRBV4-2 NA CASSQGGLGNTIYF
TRBJ2-3 TRBV10-2 once CASRPMTDTQYF
TRBJ2-7 TRBV27 NA CASSRTGTSGRAIYEQYF
TRBJ1-1 TRBV6-5 NA CASSYAGGVEAFF
TRBJ2-5 TRBV14 NA CASSHLRAGIQETQYF
TRBJ2-5 TRBV2 few CASSVEAVQETQYF
TRBJ2-2 TRBV29-1 NA CSVRLAGANTGELFF
TRBJ2-5 TRBV2 few CASSEGGEASGGIETQYF
TRBJ1-1 TRBV9 NA CASSVSGANTEAFF
TRBJ2-2 TRBV28 NA CAPWTGGTGELFF
TRBJ2-7 TRBV28 few CASSLPNRDGYEQYF
TRBJ2-7 TRBV7-8 NA CASSLHGPSYEQYF